The sequence of this T cell receptor (beta chain) was determined in a study of shared clonotypes between healthy human individuals. CD45RO-negative CD8 cells positively selected for CCR7 made up the naive population, which excluded terminally differentiated effector memory CD45RA+ cells. Assay used: immunoSEQ multiplex PCR; TCRdb lists only in-frame clones, some missing. The sample includes over 2,000,000 clones, roughly 95% seen only once; the top ten take around 1.8%. V was shortened by 4 bases and J by 4 bases, with 11 bases between the two germline ends. CDR1 is MNHEY, CDR2 SMNVEV, per germline (reference sequence). This CDR3 is 13 amino acids long.

The genes are TRBV27 and TRBJ2-7; D is unresolved. Input material: naive CD8+ T cells from PBMCs. This TCR was recovered from a man younger than 35 in good health. Some clones in this sample may be carry-over from other donors' samples. This chain's CDR3 is CASSWDHRYEQYF. DNA of the CDR3: TGTGCCAGCAGTTGGGATCACAGATACGAGCAGTACTTC.